This record looks at one TCR beta chain sequence and its context. Its antigen is currently unknown. Samples: about 28 days before transplant, then days 30, 100 and 180 after. This sample is drawn from a study of T cell clonotyping in hematopoietic cell transplantation. CDR3 length: 14 amino acids. Between the trimmed V and J ends, which lost 6 bases and 4 bases, there was a span of 15 bases. Germline V gives CDR1 MNHNY, CDR2 SVGAGI (reference sequence). Produced via immunoSEQ multiplex PCR; TCRdb's table is partial and in-frame only. The repertoire holds some 5,000 clones, over 70% seen once, with 25% to 30% in the top ten. The study's findings and limits: Higher Inverse Simpson Index values in graft donor and pretransplant recipient predicted broader posttransplant TCR diversity. Pathologically expanded recipient clonotypes increased progressively from day 30 to day 180 as diversity fell.

This clonotype originated in a male patient in his 50s who had an allogeneic stem cell transplant from an unrelated donor, so the T cells may come from the graft donor. Some clones in this sample may be carry-over from other donors' samples. Sequences were derived from PBMCs, sampled 100 days after allogeneic stem cell transplant. The rearrangement links TRBV6-6 to TRBJ2-5; D gene unclear. In DNA form, the CDR3 reads TGTGCCAGCAGATACCATAGCAGAACAGAGACCCAGTACTTC. Its protein product is CASRYHSRTETQYF.